The 20 T cell receptor beta chains below all came from one sample that was sequenced in a study of cytomegalovirus exposure and HLA in healthy donors. Sequencing used immunoSEQ multiplex PCR; TCRdb keeps in-frame clones, though not all of them. The sample includes some 68,000 clones, 94% of them seen just once. Sequencing used PBMCs. The origin of the receptors is a man aged 18-30 years in good health and CMV-seropositive.

The chain carries TRBV30 and TRBJ2-7; TRBD1 matches at 10 bases. This CDR3 comprises 15 residues. The germline V gene has CDR1 GTSNPN and CDR2 SVGIG (reference sequence). J gave up 6 bases and V 0 bases, and 8 bases lay outside the gene matches. The CDR3 nucleotides read TGTGCCTGGAGTGTACTATGGGACAGGGGACTCGAGCAGTACTTC. This codes for CAWSVLWDRGLEQYF.

This clone showed up just once. The gene calls are TRBV7-2 and TRBJ2-3; 7 nucleotides agree with TRBD1. The CDR3 length is 15 residues. V lost 5 bases to trimming and J lost 0 bases; unmatched junction nucleotides: 5. From germline, CDR1 is SGHTA and CDR2 FQGNSA. DNA of the CDR3: TGTGCCAGCAGCGCCGGGACAGTTAGCACAGATACGCAGTATTTT. Amino acid sequence: CASSAGTVSTDTQYF.

V gene TRBV7-2 combines with J gene TRBJ1-6; 7 bases fit TRBD1. Trimming at V came to 5 bases and at J to 10 bases, leaving 8 bases not matched to a gene. The length of the CDR3 is 14 residues. The germline gives CDR1 SGHTA, CDR2 FQGNSA. Here the CDR3 reads CASSLRQGNSPLHF. The CDR3 DNA reads TGTGCCAGCAGCCTCCGACAGGGTAACTCACCCCTCCACTTT.

CDR3 residues: CASSRPGGQGSTSNQPQHF. The CDR3 nucleotides read TGTGCCAGCAGCCGCCCGGGCGGACAGGGGTCAACTAGCAATCAGCCCCAGCATTTT. The rearrangement uses TRBV7-8 and TRBJ1-5; 9 nucleotides align to TRBD1. The V and J ends lost 5 bases and 0 bases, in that order; junction bases with no gene match: 14. The CDR3 has 19 residues. Germline loops: CDR1 SGHVS, CDR2 FQNEAQ.

J is TRBJ2-7 and V is TRBV6-1; 8 positions agree with TRBD2. The germline CDR1 and CDR2 sequences are MNHNS and SASEGT. The CDR3 contains 14 residues. V lost 7 bases and J lost 3; bases outside the gene matches: 8. The CDR3 DNA reads TGTGCCAGCATTCGAGCGGGGGCCAGCTACGAGCAGTACTTC. Amino acids: CASIRAGASYEQYF.

The chain couples TRBV19 to TRBJ2-7; unclear D gene. This CDR3 spans 14 amino acids. V was trimmed by 3 bases and J by 3 bases, leaving 12 bases between them. Germline CDR1 reads LNHDA; CDR2 reads SQIVND (reference sequence). For the CDR3, the DNA is TGTGCCAGTAGTATCAGAGGTCCGTTCTACGAGCAGTACTTC. Amino acids: CASSIRGPFYEQYF.

J is TRBJ2-5 and V is TRBV11-3, with D perhaps TRBD2 (7 bases). The V gene's germline CDR1 is SGHNT and CDR2 YENEEA. Trimming stripped 6 bases from V and 4 bases from J, with 33 bases between. This CDR3 contains 20 residues. CDR3 DNA: TGTGCCAGCAGGGCGGAGGGGGGGGAAAGGGGAGTTCCTTGCGGAGAGACCCAGTACTTC. Translated, it gives CASRAEGGERGVPCGETQYF.

The chain uses TRBV5-5 and TRBJ1-2, with D unclear. Between the trimmed V and J ends, which lost 4 bases and 4 bases, there was a span of 8 bases. The CDR3 has 12 residues. Germline CDR1 reads SGHKS; CDR2 reads YYEKEE (reference sequence). For the CDR3, the DNA is TGTGCCAGCAGCATCGGGGTCTATGGCTACACCTTC. Protein sequence: CASSIGVYGYTF.

The chain links TRBV5-1 to TRBJ2-5; 7 bases are shared with TRBD2. Germline values: CDR1 SGHRS, CDR2 YFSETQ. This CDR3 region has 16 residues. Germline trimming cut 1 base from V and 0 bases from J; bases unmatched to any gene: 6. For the CDR3, the DNA is TGCGCCAGCAGCTTGAACCCAGCGGGGTACCAAGAGACCCAGTACTTC. Protein: CASSLNPAGYQETQYF.

The count of this clone is one. The chain carries TRBV6-1 and TRBJ1-1; D remains ambiguous. CDR1 and CDR2 (germline): MNHNS, SASEGT. This CDR3 has 16 amino acids. Trimming left V 1 base short and J 6 bases short, with 18 bases between. CDR3 DNA sequence: TGTGCCAGCAGTGAAGATACGGGGTTAAGAGGCGCTGAAGCTTTCTTT. This codes for CASSEDTGLRGAEAFF.

J is TRBJ1-1 and V is TRBV19; 8 nucleotides match TRBD1. Germline CDR1 is LNHDA and CDR2 is SQIVND (reference sequence). This CDR3 has 15 residues. The V segment lost 5 bases and the J segment 3 bases; nucleotides outside the gene matches: 8. The CDR3 bases are TGTGCCAGTAGTGACGGACAGGGAACCTACACTGAAGCTTTCTTT. Translated, it gives CASSDGQGTYTEAFF.

In DNA, the CDR3 is TGTGCCAGCAGCGTAGGATCCGGCGGGAGAGGCACCGGGGAGCTGTTTTTT. It yields the protein CASSVGSGGRGTGELFF. The V and J genes are TRBV9 and TRBJ2-2, with 7 bases identical to TRBD2. The ends lost 0 bases at V and 4 bases at J; junction bases unmatched: 9. The CDR3 covers 17 residues. Germline V gene lookup returns CDR1 SGDLS and CDR2 YYNGEE.

In DNA form, the CDR3 reads TGTGCCAGCAGTGCCAGACTGACGGCCAATTCACCCCTCCACTTT. Amino acids: CASSARLTANSPLHF. The chain has TRBV6-1 and TRBJ1-6; no reliable D call. CDR3 size: 15 residues. Trimming cost V 4 bases and J 7 bases, with 14 bases left between them. CDR1 is MNHNS and CDR2 is SASEGT in the germline V gene.

The chain links TRBV4-2 to TRBJ1-6; perhaps TRBD1 as D (6 bases). V lost 2 bases to trimming and J lost 7 bases, with 12 bases between them. CDR3 length: 15 residues. Germline CDR1 reads LGHNA; CDR2 reads YNFKEQ. CDR3 nucleotides: TGTGCCAGCAGCCAACTAACAGGGCTGAATTCACCCCTCCACTTT. It yields the protein CASSQLTGLNSPLHF.

V and J are TRBV19 and TRBJ2-7; tentative D call: TRBD1 (5 bases). In germline, CDR1 is LNHDA, CDR2 SQIVND (reference sequence). V lost 3 bases and J 4 bases, leaving 10 bases between the germline ends. The CDR3 has 13 amino acids. The CDR3 bases are TGTGCCAGTAGTATTAGACAGACTTACGAGCAGTACTTC. Its translation is CASSIRQTYEQYF. The variable domain in full, completed from reference TRBV19 and TRBJ2-7, reads DGGITQSPKYLFRKEGQNVTLSCEQNLNHDAMYWYRQDPGQGLRLIYYSQIVNDFQKGDIAEGYSVSREKKESFPLTVTSAQKNPTAFYLCASSIRQTYEQYFGPGTRLTVT.

The chain links TRBV11-2 to TRBJ2-5; 13 nucleotides line up with TRBD2. V shed 5 bases and J 2 bases; nucleotides not matched to a gene: 8. The CDR3 is 17 amino acids. In germline, CDR1 is SGHAT, CDR2 FQNNGV. CDR3 in amino acids: CASSVGTSGTFQETQYF. The CDR3 coding sequence is TGTGCCAGCAGCGTAGGGACTAGCGGGACGTTTCAAGAGACCCAGTACTTC.

The genes are TRBV10-2 and TRBJ1-1; D call uncertain. This CDR3 has 14 residues. Germline V gene data show CDR1 as WSHSY and CDR2 as SAAADI. Trimming stripped 4 bases from V and 7 bases from J, with 16 bases between. DNA of the CDR3: TGCGCCAGCAGTGTCCCCGGGAGCACCTTTGAAGCTTTCTTT. As protein: CASSVPGSTFEAFF.

The gene calls are TRBV9 and TRBJ2-2; 7 bases are shared with TRBD2. The CDR3 is 16 amino acids. Per germline, CDR1 SGDLS and CDR2 YYNGEE. J gave up 4 bases and V 0 bases, and 6 bases lay outside the gene matches. CDR3 nucleotide sequence: TGTGCCAGCAGCGTAGCGGGGAGGGCCGCCACCGGGGAGCTGTTTTTT. Translating it yields CASSVAGRAATGELFF.

J is TRBJ2-7 and V is TRBV11-2, with 11 bases lining up with TRBD2. V shed 6 bases, J shed 4 bases, and the junction held 5 bases outside the gene matches. CDR1 and CDR2 (germline): SGHAT, FQNNGV. The CDR3 length is 14 residues. The CDR3 sequence: CASRRLAGRYEQYF. CDR3 DNA sequence: TGTGCCAGCAGGAGACTAGCGGGGAGATACGAGCAGTACTTC.

The chain links TRBV5-1 to TRBJ1-2; D may be TRBD1 (6 bases). Germline CDR1 and CDR2: SGHRS and YFSETQ. V lost 5 bases and J 6 bases, leaving 17 bases between the germline ends. The CDR3 is made up of 14 amino acids. The CDR3 is CASRPDGGPDGYTF. CDR3 bases: TGCGCCAGCAGACCGGACGGGGGGCCAGATGGCTACACCTTC. Looking up the rest from reference TRBV5-1 and TRBJ1-2 gives the full variable domain: KAGVTQTPRYLIKTRGQQVTLSCSPISGHRSVSWYQQTPGQGLQFLFEYFSETQRNKGNFPGRFSGRQFSNSRSEMNVSTLELGDSALYLCASRPDGGPDGYTFGSGTRLTVV.